Presented here are 30 T cell receptor beta chains from one specimen sequenced in a study of cytomegalovirus exposure and HLA in healthy donors. The PCR had 60 Vbeta and 13 Jbeta primers. TCRdb keeps only in-frame clones here, not all; method: immunoSEQ multiplex PCR. The sample holds about 36,000 clones, roughly two thirds seen once. Sequences were obtained from PBMCs. These receptor sequences come from a man aged 30 to 45 in good health and CMV-seronegative.

The rearrangement joins TRBV15 to TRBJ2-2; TRBD1 aligns across 8 bases. Germline-derived CDR1 and CDR2 are LNHNV and YYDKDF (reference sequence). The CDR3 has 15 amino acids. The V and J ends lost 0 bases and 8 bases, in that order; junction bases with no gene match: 5. The CDR3 DNA follows: TGTGCCACCAGCAGAGATCGGGACAGGCGGGGGGAGCTGTTTTTT. Its protein is CATSRDRDRRGELFF.

The V call is TRBV6-5, the J call TRBJ2-5, with TRBD2 matching 12 bases. The length of the CDR3 is 16 residues. V trimming: 0 bases; J trimming: 3 bases; junction bases outside the gene matches: 2. Looked up from germline, CDR1 is MNHEY and CDR2 is SVGAGI. The CDR3 reads CASSYSPSGREETQYF. CDR3 in DNA: TGTGCCAGCAGTTACTCGCCTAGCGGGAGGGAAGAGACCCAGTACTTC.

This sequence joins TRBV7-9 and TRBJ2-2; D is unresolved. The germline V gene encodes CDR1 SEHNR and CDR2 FQNEAQ (reference sequence). This CDR3 comprises 13 residues. V lost 4 bases and J 7 bases, leaving 10 bases between the germline ends. The CDR3 bases are TGTGCCAGCAGCTCTCCTGGTAGCGGGGAGCTGTTTTTT. It yields the protein CASSSPGSGELFF.

The V gene is TRBV12-5, the J gene TRBJ2-1; 8 nucleotides line up with TRBD2. The CDR3 is made up of 13 amino acids. V dropped 6 bases and J dropped 7; count of bases not matched to a gene: 5. The germline V gene has CDR1 LGHNT and CDR2 FRNRAP. The CDR3 loop is CASGSSGVNEQFF. The CDR3 DNA sequence: TGTGCTAGTGGCAGTAGCGGGGTAAATGAGCAGTTCTTC. The whole variable domain, remainder taken from reference TRBV12-5 and TRBJ2-1, is DARVTQTPRHKVTEMGQEVTMRCQPILGHNTVFWYRQTMMQGLELLAYFRNRAPLDDSGMPKDRFSAEMPDATLATLKIQPSEPRDSAVYFCASGSSGVNEQFFGPGTRLTVL.

The V and J genes are TRBV4-2 and TRBJ1-3; D remains unclear. The germline V gene has CDR1 LGHNA and CDR2 YNFKEQ. There are 16 residues in the CDR3. Trimming shortened V by 0 bases and J by 0 bases, and 9 bases separated the two germline ends. The CDR3 here is CASSQDQRASGNTIYF. In nucleotides, the CDR3 is TGTGCCAGCAGCCAAGACCAGCGCGCCTCTGGAAACACCATATATTTT.

The CDR3 is CASSRQGAGETQYF. In DNA form, the CDR3 reads TGTGCCAGCAGCCGTCAGGGGGCAGGAGAGACCCAGTACTTC. The chain couples TRBV9 to TRBJ2-5; 8 bases line up with TRBD1. CDR1 is SGDLS, CDR2 YYNGEE, per germline. Unmatched junction bases numbered 6, after V lost 4 bases and J lost 4 bases. This CDR3 is built from 14 residues.

This clone occurred a few times. J is TRBJ1-5 and V is TRBV6-6; 9 bases map to TRBD1. The CDR3 is made up of 15 amino acids. The germline V gene encodes CDR1 MNHNY and CDR2 SVGAGI (reference sequence). The V gene end was trimmed by 6 bases and the J gene end by 2 bases; junction bases not matched to a gene: 5. As DNA, the CDR3 is TGTGCCAGCAGGTCGGGGACAGGGCGCAATCAGCCCCAGCATTTT. Encoded protein: CASRSGTGRNQPQHF.

A single count supports this clone. This sequence joins TRBV28 and TRBJ1-2; D is unresolved. Germline CDR1 reads MDHEN; CDR2 reads SYDVKM. V lost 6 bases, J lost 4 bases, and 9 bases lay in between. The CDR3 is 12 amino acids. The CDR3 spells CASSAEVYGYTF. In DNA form, the CDR3 reads TGTGCCAGCAGCGCAGAGGTCTATGGCTACACCTTC.

The count of this clone is one. The V gene is TRBV28, the J gene TRBJ2-2, with no clear D. The germline V gene has CDR1 MDHEN and CDR2 SYDVKM. V lost 9 bases and J 1 base, leaving 15 bases between the germline ends. The CDR3 spans 15 residues. CDR3 DNA sequence: TGTGCCAGTCGTTCCGACACGGAGAACACCGGGGAGCTGTTTTTT. Its translation: CASRSDTENTGELFF.

This clone has just one count. The chain couples TRBV7-2 to TRBJ2-7, with 7 nucleotides matching TRBD2. The CDR3 runs 15 residues. Germline V gene lookup returns CDR1 SGHTA and CDR2 FQGNSA. J was trimmed by 0 bases and V by 6 bases; bases with no gene match: 8. The CDR3, as DNA: TGTGCCAGCAGTCCGACGGGACTAAGCTCCTACGAGCAGTACTTC. Translating gives CASSPTGLSSYEQYF.

V gene TRBV6-5 combines with J gene TRBJ2-7, with 8 bases that match TRBD2. The CDR3 covers 15 residues. Looked up from germline, CDR1 is MNHEY and CDR2 is SVGAGI. V gave up 7 bases and J gave up 0 bases; unmatched junction bases: 8. CDR3 nucleotides: TGTGCCAGCACCGCGGGGGGCGTCGGCTCCTACGAGCAGTACTTC. The encoded protein is CASTAGGVGSYEQYF.

The chain has TRBV27 and TRBJ2-3, with D unresolved. Germline values: CDR1 MNHEY, CDR2 SMNVEV (reference sequence). With 4 bases removed from V and 2 bases from J, the gap between germline ends came to 4 bases. This CDR3 is built from 12 residues. DNA of the CDR3: TGTGCCAGCAGTTCCTACACAGATACGCAGTATTTT. Translation gives CASSSYTDTQYF.

This clone was seen more than once but under ten times. The chain couples TRBV4-1 to TRBJ2-3, with D uncertain. Germline V lookup: CDR1 MGHRA, CDR2 YSYEKL. Trimming cost V 0 bases and J 1 base, with 8 bases left between them. The length of the CDR3 is 15 residues. The CDR3, as DNA: TGCGCCAGCAGCCAAGATGGCCAAGGCACAGATACGCAGTATTTT. Translated: CASSQDGQGTDTQYF.

V is TRBV5-4 and J is TRBJ2-1, with a possible D match to TRBD2 (6 bases). V was cut by 7 bases and J by 0 bases, with 20 bases left in between. The CDR3 loop spans 17 amino acids. Germline V CDR1 and CDR2: SGHNT, YYREEE (reference sequence). CDR3: CASAHSTRRDSYNEQFF. In nucleotides, the CDR3 is TGTGCCAGCGCTCATTCGACCCGGCGGGACTCCTACAATGAGCAGTTCTTC.

In this sample, this clone turned up a few times. The V gene is TRBV10-2, the J gene TRBJ1-1, with D maybe TRBD1 (6 bases). Germline values: CDR1 WSHSY, CDR2 SAAADI. The CDR3 is 12 amino acids. Trimming cost V 3 bases and J 4 bases, with 6 bases left between them. The CDR3 DNA is TGCGCCAGCAGTGACAGGGGCACTGAAGCTTTCTTT. Translation: CASSDRGTEAFF.

This rearrangement joins TRBV28 to TRBJ1-1; D uncertain. The germline V gene has CDR1 MDHEN and CDR2 SYDVKM. CDR3 size: 14 residues. The ends were cut back, 7 bases at V and 8 bases at J, with 20 bases in the middle. The CDR3 reads CASTPGGLELEAFF. The CDR3 coding sequence is TGTGCCAGCACCCCCGGAGGCTTAGAATTGGAAGCTTTCTTT.

There are a few counts of this clone. The rearrangement uses TRBV11-2 and TRBJ1-1; 10 nucleotides line up with TRBD1. V lost 5 bases to trimming and J lost 1 base; unmatched junction nucleotides: 4. Germline assignment: CDR1 SGHAT and CDR2 FQNNGV. CDR3 length: 15 amino acids. CDR3 nucleotide sequence: TGTGCCAGCAGCCCCGGGACAGGGGCGAACACTGAAGCTTTCTTT. Translating gives CASSPGTGANTEAFF.

In its sample, this clone was seen a few times. This chain connects TRBV5-4 to TRBJ2-1; 14 bases agree with TRBD2. The V and J ends lost 4 bases and 1 base, in that order; junction bases with no gene match: 7. Per germline, CDR1 SGHNT and CDR2 YYREEE (reference sequence). The CDR3 loop spans 18 amino acids. In DNA form, the CDR3 reads TGTGCCAGCAGCAGGGGGACTAGCGGGAGTACGTCCTACAATGAGCAGTTCTTC. It is translated as CASSRGTSGSTSYNEQFF.

The rearrangement links TRBV6-1 to TRBJ1-6; 11 nucleotides match TRBD1. The CDR3 has 15 amino acids. The germline CDR1 and CDR2 sequences are MNHNS and SASEGT. Trimming took 0 bases from V and 9 from J; bases not matched to a gene: 1. The CDR3 loop is CASSEAGTGGSPLHF. CDR3 in DNA: TGTGCCAGCAGTGAAGCTGGGACAGGGGGTTCACCCCTCCACTTT.

This rearrangement joins TRBV6-1 to TRBJ1-2; TRBD1 agrees at 8 bases. The J segment lost 6 bases and the V segment lost 6 bases, leaving 6 bases of the junction unmatched. The CDR3 contains 13 residues. From germline, CDR1 is MNHNS and CDR2 SASEGT. The CDR3 nucleotides are TGTGCCAGCAGCGTGGGACAGGTAGATGGCTACACCTTC. It specifies CASSVGQVDGYTF.

This chain joins TRBV9 and TRBJ1-2; 9 nucleotides agree with TRBD1. Germline V gene sequence: CDR1 SGDLS, CDR2 YYNGEE. The V gene end was trimmed by 0 bases and the J gene end by 2 bases; junction bases not matched to a gene: 2. This CDR3 has 15 residues. This CDR3 reads CASSVGQGVNYGYTF. Written as DNA, the CDR3 is TGTGCCAGCAGCGTAGGACAGGGGGTCAACTATGGCTACACCTTC.

The chain has TRBV6-1 and TRBJ2-5; 9 bases are shared with TRBD1. Per germline, CDR1 MNHNS and CDR2 SASEGT. V was clipped by 4 bases and J by 5 bases; unmatched bases: 11. This CDR3 comprises 16 residues. The CDR3 region is CASSARDRDRGETQYF. As DNA, the CDR3 is TGTGCCAGCAGTGCCCGGGACAGGGACCGAGGCGAGACCCAGTACTTC.

The V and J genes are TRBV6-5 and TRBJ1-2; 8 bases align to TRBD1. The CDR3 spans 13 residues. The germline V gene has CDR1 MNHEY and CDR2 SVGAGI. Trimming removed 6 bases from V and 5 bases from J; junction bases left unmatched: 5. In DNA, the CDR3 is TGTGCCAGCAGGCCACAGGGGGGGTATGGCTACACCTTC. This codes for CASRPQGGYGYTF.

This chain joins TRBV6-4 and TRBJ1-2, with 11 bases that match TRBD1. From germline, CDR1 is MRHNA and CDR2 SNTAGT. The CDR3 runs to 15 residues. The V and J ends lost 0 bases and 6 bases, in that order; junction bases with no gene match: 3. The CDR3 spells CASSDSDRGRDGYTF. The CDR3 region has the DNA TGTGCCAGCAGTGACTCGGACAGGGGGCGCGATGGCTACACCTTC.

Only a few counts were recorded for this clone. This specimen includes other DNA sequences encoding the same CDR3. This chain links TRBV7-9 with TRBJ2-5, with 11 bases fitting TRBD1. J was trimmed by 2 bases and V by 4 bases; bases with no gene match: 3. This CDR3 contains 15 residues. Germline V gene sequence: CDR1 SEHNR, CDR2 FQNEAQ (reference sequence). The CDR3 DNA reads TGTGCCAGCAGCTCCGGGACAGGGGGGCAAGAGACCCAGTACTTC. Translated: CASSSGTGGQETQYF.

The rearrangement uses TRBV6-6 and TRBJ2-7, with D tentatively TRBD1 (6 bases). Per germline, CDR1 MNHNY and CDR2 SVGAGI (reference sequence). Trimming removed 2 bases at V and 2 bases at J, with 13 bases between. The CDR3 runs 15 residues. The CDR3 spells CASSYDGQHPYEQYF. The CDR3 nucleotides are TGTGCCAGCAGTTACGACGGACAGCACCCCTACGAGCAGTACTTC.

The rearrangement links TRBV27 to TRBJ2-3; 11 bases match TRBD2. The germline CDR1 and CDR2 sequences are MNHEY and SMNVEV (reference sequence). Losses at the gene ends were 7 bases for V and 4 bases for J; bases not matched to a gene: 4. This CDR3 is built from 14 residues. The CDR3 loop reads CASKTSGVSDTQYF. In DNA, the CDR3 is TGTGCCAGCAAGACTAGCGGGGTCTCAGATACGCAGTATTTT.

This clone was recorded once. CDR3 in amino acids: CASSYSTRGNSPLHF. CDR3 nucleotides: TGTGCCAGCAGTTACTCGACGAGGGGGAATTCACCCCTCCACTTT. The V and J genes are TRBV6-5 and TRBJ1-6; tentatively, D is TRBD1 (6 bases). CDR3 length equals 15 residues. The ends were cut back, 0 bases at V and 7 bases at J, with 10 bases in the middle. Germline V gene lookup returns CDR1 MNHEY and CDR2 SVGAGI.

The V gene is TRBV11-2, the J gene TRBJ2-7; the match to TRBD1 covers 7 bases. Germline loops: CDR1 SGHAT, CDR2 FQNNGV. The length of the CDR3 is 14 residues. V lost 0 bases, J lost 8 bases, and 7 bases stayed unmatched. The DNA of the CDR3 is TGTGCCAGCAGCTTAGATTCGACAGGGTTAAAGCAGTACTTC. This translates into CASSLDSTGLKQYF.

This clone occurred a few times. The genes are TRBV7-2 and TRBJ1-6, with 10 bases identical to TRBD1. Germline CDR1 and CDR2: SGHTA and FQGNSA. J gave up 9 bases and V 7 bases, and 6 bases lay outside the gene matches. The CDR3 consists of 14 residues. The CDR3 DNA reads as TGTGCCAGCACCTACCGGGACAGGGGTTCACCCCTCCACTTT. It yields the protein CASTYRDRGSPLHF.